This TCR beta chain was identified in a study of T cells in pancreatic ductal adenocarcinoma. Broader study findings: Compared with tumor, blood showed more total productive templates and around 8-fold more clonotypes. Tumor and blood clonality did not differ significantly, about 0.112 versus 0.072.

Per germline, CDR1 SQVTM and CDR2 ANQGSEA. CDR3 length equals 12 residues. Trimming removed 6 bases from V and 4 bases from J, with 10 bases in between. Notes on this clone: What it recognizes is unknown.

TCRdb keeps only in-frame clones here, not all; method: immunoSEQ multiplex PCR. The sample lists about 97,000 clones, 90% to 95% seen once, with around 3.2% in the top ten. Surgery without prior neoadjuvant therapy was the treatment of the selected pancreatic ductal adenocarcinoma patients. The source is a human donor with pancreatic ductal adenocarcinoma. The chain is built from TRBV29-1 and TRBJ1-5; TRBD1 might be the D (6 bases). Sequencing was performed on PBMCs. In DNA, the CDR3 is TGCAGCGTCGGGGGGGCTAATCAGCCCCAGCATTTT. This translates into CSVGGANQPQHF.